The sequence of this TCR beta chain was determined in a study of blood T cells in healthy people across ages. The study's findings and limits: When set beside aged donors, long-lived donors presented more naive CD4+ cells and higher diversity. In older individuals, TCR beta diversity per million T cells was lower, falling roughly linearly with age. Researchers judged that diversity estimates from one million T cells fell short of true values. Unknown CMV status may confound age-related changes in expanded clones.

The CDR3 length is 15 residues. With V trimmed by 4 bases and J by 6 bases, 9 bases remained unmatched. Germline CDR1 is MGHRA and CDR2 is YSYEKL. This clonotype has just a few counts. Its target is not known. Combining a sample-barcoded 5' primer with a J-beta primer mix, a second PCR ran for about 7 to 11 cycles. TCRdb reanalysed the 5' RACE reads using MiXCR and keeps one entry per CDR3 protein. The sample carries 1.5 million to 2 million distinct CDR3 sequences, roughly 27% recorded once. The origin of this receptor is a young woman in good health. Sample: blood. The chain links TRBV4-1 to TRBJ2-3; the match to TRBD2 covers 8 bases. The CDR3 protein is CASSLRDGTRDTQYF. The CDR3, as DNA: TGCGCCAGCAGCCTCCGGGACGGGACTAGGGATACGCAGTATTTT.